The clone carrying this TCR beta chain appeared a few times. The V and J ends lost 3 bases and 0 bases, in that order; junction bases with no gene match: 3. This CDR3 region has 16 residues. Looked up from germline, CDR1 is DFQATT and CDR2 is SNEGSKA (reference sequence). The data originate from a study of identical twins. One entry per CDR3 protein, called by TCRdb with MiXCR from the 5' RACE reads. The sample has a few hundred thousand distinct CDR3 sequences; more than 9.5% are singletons. These records were also assigned to another study, of yellow fever vaccine responses in identical twins.

The specimen sequenced was memory (CD45RO+) T cells sorted from blood. This TCR was sampled from a woman between 18 and 30 years old in good health. V gene TRBV20-1 combines with J gene TRBJ2-3; TRBD2 matches 13 bases. DNA of the CDR3: TGCAGTGCTAGGGGACTAGCGGGAACTAGCACAGATACGCAGTATTTT. Protein: CSARGLAGTSTDTQYF.